Listed here are 14 T cell receptor beta chains from one sample, sequenced in a study of blood T cell repertoires in COVID-19. TCRdb's copy holds only in-frame clones and misses some; the assay was immunoSEQ multiplex PCR. This sample yields about 94,000 clones, of which about 74% are seen a single time; 3.9% belongs to the top ten. The sample comprised peripheral blood. The receptor set was obtained from a man aged 65-85 years with COVID-19, enrolled during active disease.

This clone was detected a few times. The rearrangement links TRBV11-2 to TRBJ2-7; no clear D. The germline gives CDR1 SGHAT, CDR2 FQNNGV. V dropped 5 bases and J dropped 1 base, with 3 bases sitting between them. The CDR3 runs 11 residues. The CDR3 DNA sequence: TGTGCCAGCAGCCCGTCCTACGAGCAGTACTTC. Translating gives CASSPSYEQYF.

The chain employs TRBV19 and TRBJ2-1; 7 nucleotides align to TRBD2. Germline V gene lookup returns CDR1 LNHDA and CDR2 SQIVND (reference sequence). The CDR3 is 15 amino acids. V lost 3 bases, J lost 4 bases, and 6 bases stayed unmatched. Here the CDR3 DNA reads TGTGCCAGTAGTATTAGAGCTAGCGGTTACAATGAGCAGTTCTTC. This encodes CASSIRASGYNEQFF.

The CDR3 loop reads CASSLLPGKYNEQFF. DNA for the CDR3: TGCGCCAGCAGCTTGCTTCCCGGGAAGTACAATGAGCAGTTCTTC. The chain combines TRBV5-1 with TRBJ2-1; TRBD2 might be the D (5 bases). Looked up from germline, CDR1 is SGHRS and CDR2 is YFSETQ. This CDR3 spans 15 amino acids. V gave up 1 base and J gave up 4 bases, with 12 bases separating them.

The rearrangement links TRBV7-2 to TRBJ2-7, with a possible D match to TRBD2 (5 bases). CDR1 is SGHTA and CDR2 is FQGNSA in the germline V gene. CDR3 length: 14 amino acids. Trimming cost V 5 bases and J 3 bases, with 14 bases left between them. As DNA, the CDR3 is TGTGCCAGCAGCCCCGCGGGTAGTGTCTACGAGCAGTACTTC. Its protein is CASSPAGSVYEQYF.

The chain combines TRBV4-1 with TRBJ2-3; D not resolved. The CDR3 contains 11 residues. Germline V gene lookup returns CDR1 MGHRA and CDR2 YSYEKL. Trimming took off 6 bases at V and 6 bases at J, with 7 bases between the two ends. CDR3: CASSNEDTQYF. In nucleotides, the CDR3 is TGCGCCAGCAGTAACGAGGATACGCAGTATTTT.

This chain uses TRBV6-5 with TRBJ1-2, with 7 positions matching TRBD1. Trimming took 0 bases from V and 8 from J; bases not matched to a gene: 9. The CDR3 extends over 15 amino acids. Germline V gene data show CDR1 as MNHEY and CDR2 as SVGAGI. CDR3 sequence: CASSYSIRQGRGYTF. Written as DNA, the CDR3 is TGTGCCAGCAGTTACTCCATCCGACAGGGTCGGGGCTACACCTTC.

This rearrangement joins TRBV3-1 (or the pseudogene TRBV3-2) to TRBJ2-5, with D maybe TRBD2 (7 bases). The CDR3 totals 15 residues. Trimming left V 4 bases short and J 4 bases short, with 16 bases between. Germline loops: CDR1 LGHDT, CDR2 YNNKEL (reference sequence). The CDR3 here is CASSPTTGRGETQYF. CDR3 sequence (DNA): TGTGCCAGCAGCCCAACCACAGGGAGGGGAGAGACCCAGTACTTC.

The V and J genes are TRBV5-4 and TRBJ2-5, with 12 nucleotides matching TRBD2. Trimming at V came to 4 bases and at J to 0 bases, leaving 4 bases not matched to a gene. The CDR3 covers 16 residues. Per germline, CDR1 SGHNT and CDR2 YYREEE (reference sequence). The CDR3 spells CASSPTSGRYQETQYF. In nucleotides, the CDR3 is TGTGCCAGCAGCCCAACTAGCGGGAGGTACCAAGAGACCCAGTACTTC. The variable domain in full, with the rest retrieved from reference TRBV5-4 and TRBJ2-5, is ETGVTQSPTHLIKTRGQQVTLRCSSQSGHNTVSWYQQALGQGPQFIFQYYREEENGRGNFPPRFSGLQFPNYSSELNVNALELDDSALYLCASSPTSGRYQETQYFGPGTRLLVL.

In its sample, this clone was seen many times. The gene calls are TRBV7-3 and TRBJ2-2; 12 nucleotides align to TRBD1. The germline CDR1 and CDR2 sequences are SGHTA and FQGTGA. After removal of 4 bases from V and 7 bases from J, the junction contained 4 bases not matched to a gene. This CDR3 has 15 residues. CDR3 nucleotides: TGTGCCAGCAGCTCAGGGACAGGGGGCATCGGGGAGCTGTTTTTT. Translation: CASSSGTGGIGELFF. Full variable domain (rest looked up from reference TRBV7-3 and TRBJ2-2): GAGVSQTPSNKVTEKGKYVELRCDPISGHTALYWYRQSLGQGPEFLIYFQGTGAADDSGLPNDRFFAVRPEGSVSTLKIQRTERGDSAVYLCASSSGTGGIGELFFGEGSRLTVL.

DNA of the CDR3: TGTGCCAGCAGTTACGATAGCGGGACCCGCTACGAGCAGTACTTC. It codes for CASSYDSGTRYEQYF. The gene calls are TRBV27 and TRBJ2-7; 8 nucleotides line up with TRBD2. The J segment lost 3 bases and the V segment lost 4 bases, leaving 8 bases of the junction unmatched. Germline assignment: CDR1 MNHEY and CDR2 SMNVEV (reference sequence). This CDR3 contains 15 residues.

V is TRBV7-9 and J is TRBJ1-1; a weak D match, TRBD1 (5 bases). Germline CDR1 SEHNR, CDR2 FQNEAQ (reference sequence). V was shortened by 4 bases and J by 3 bases, with 18 bases between the two germline ends. This CDR3 contains 16 residues. CDR3 in amino acids: CASSSRGRVGDTEAFF. CDR3 DNA: TGTGCCAGCAGCTCCCGAGGTAGGGTAGGGGACACTGAAGCTTTCTTT.

V and J are TRBV7-3 and TRBJ2-1; 7 nucleotides match TRBD2. V lost 0 bases and J lost 6; bases outside the gene matches: 11. The CDR3 has 17 amino acids. Looked up from germline, CDR1 is SGHTA and CDR2 is FQGTGA. The CDR3 region is CASSLTLRLAPGNEQFF. The DNA for the CDR3 is TGTGCCAGCAGCTTAACCCTACGACTAGCTCCGGGCAATGAGCAGTTCTTC. Supplemented by reference TRBV7-3 and TRBJ2-1, the full variable domain reads GAGVSQTPSNKVTEKGKYVELRCDPISGHTALYWYRQSLGQGPEFLIYFQGTGAADDSGLPNDRFFAVRPEGSVSTLKIQRTERGDSAVYLCASSLTLRLAPGNEQFFGPGTRLTVL.

Here the CDR3 reads CASSVRGSSTTGELFF. The DNA of the CDR3 is TGTGCCAGCAGCGTAAGAGGTAGCTCAACCACCGGGGAGCTGTTTTTT. The chain joins TRBV9 to TRBJ2-2; D is unresolved. Germline lookup yields CDR1 SGDLS and CDR2 YYNGEE. V was clipped by 1 base and J by 4 bases, with 14 bases between them. This CDR3 is 16 amino acids long. Complete variable domain (other parts from reference TRBV9 and TRBJ2-2): DSGVTQTPKHLITATGQRVTLRCSPRSGDLSVYWYQQSLDQGLQFLIQYYNGEERAKGNILERFSAQQFPDLHSELNLSSLELGDSALYFCASSVRGSSTTGELFFGEGSRLTVL.

The genes are TRBV19 and TRBJ1-2; D gene uncertain. Trimming shortened V by 4 bases and J by 9 bases, and 12 bases separated the two germline ends. CDR3 size: 12 residues. CDR1 LNHDA and CDR2 SQIVND come from the germline V gene (reference sequence). The CDR3 region has the DNA TGTGCCAGTAGTACCCGGGGAGGGCGCTACACCTTC. Translation: CASSTRGGRYTF.